This is a list of T cell receptor beta chains from one sample in a study of T-cell reconstitution after alpha-beta-depleted transplantation in children. MiXCR, applied by TCRdb to the PCR reads, yields one record per CDR3 protein. Here the sample spans about 460,000 distinct CDR3 sequences, roughly an eighth being singletons. The starting material was PBMCs from the stem cell graft donor, obtained from the stem cell graft. The source is a human donor who donated a stem cell graft to a child with combined immunodeficiency. Each CDR3 is given with its conserved first and last residue. D genes are given only for firm matches. Size is omitted from some rows. Given values are once, few, many or a class for expanded clones.

clone_size: -; v_call: TRBV20-1; d_call: -; j_call: TRBJ1-5; cdr3_aa: CSAPDEGGNQPQHF; cdr3_nt: TGCAGTGCCCCAGATGAGGGCGGCAATCAGCCCCAGCATTTT
clone_size: -; v_call: TRBV9; d_call: TRBD1; j_call: TRBJ1-2; cdr3_aa: CASSVVEGAGGYTF; cdr3_nt: TGTGCCAGCAGCGTAGTAGAGGGGGCTGGAGGCTACACCTTC
clone_size: many; v_call: TRBV12-3/TRBV12-4; d_call: -; j_call: TRBJ1-3; cdr3_aa: CASSPGISGNTIYF; cdr3_nt: TGTGCCAGCAGCCCAGGGATCTCTGGAAACACCATATATTTT
clone_size: few; v_call: TRBV7-2; d_call: TRBD2; j_call: TRBJ2-1; cdr3_aa: CASSFTSGRALEQFF; cdr3_nt: TGTGCCAGCAGTTTTACTAGCGGGAGGGCACTTGAGCAGTTCTTC
clone_size: many; v_call: TRBV15; d_call: -; j_call: TRBJ1-1; cdr3_aa: CATSRGISENTEAFF; cdr3_nt: TGTGCCACCAGCAGAGGAATATCAGAGAACACTGAAGCTTTCTTT
clone_size: many; v_call: TRBV29-1; d_call: TRBD2; j_call: TRBJ2-7; cdr3_aa: CSVPSQRDFNEQYF; cdr3_nt: TGCAGCGTCCCTTCCCAGCGGGACTTCAACGAGCAGTACTTC
clone_size: -; v_call: TRBV24-1; d_call: -; j_call: TRBJ2-1; cdr3_aa: CGASDLGAGEGNEQFF; cdr3_nt: TGTGGCGCCAGTGATTTGGGGGCAGGGGAGGGCAATGAGCAGTTCTTC
clone_size: -; v_call: TRBV5-1; d_call: TRBD2; j_call: TRBJ2-1; cdr3_aa: CASSLAPAGDGEQFF; cdr3_nt: TGCGCCAGCAGCTTGGCCCCAGCGGGAGACGGTGAGCAGTTCTTC
clone_size: many; v_call: TRBV11-3; d_call: -; j_call: TRBJ1-2; cdr3_aa: CASSPFGQGYGYTF; cdr3_nt: TGTGCCAGCAGCCCTTTCGGACAAGGCTATGGCTACACCTTC
clone_size: many; v_call: TRBV29-1; d_call: TRBD2; j_call: TRBJ2-5; cdr3_aa: CSVSGGQETQYF; cdr3_nt: TGCAGCGTCAGCGGGGGCCAAGAGACCCAGTACTTC
clone_size: -; v_call: TRBV11-3; d_call: TRBD1; j_call: TRBJ2-1; cdr3_aa: CASSKGGQGVFDEQFF; cdr3_nt: TGTGCCAGCAGCAAAGGAGGACAGGGTGTTTTTGATGAGCAGTTCTTC
clone_size: few; v_call: TRBV5-1; d_call: -; j_call: TRBJ2-7; cdr3_aa: CASSLTLGQSYEQYF; cdr3_nt: TGCGCCAGCAGCTTGACTTTGGGGCAGTCCTACGAGCAGTACTTC
clone_size: few; v_call: TRBV11-2; d_call: -; j_call: TRBJ2-2; cdr3_aa: CASSSRAGSGELFF; cdr3_nt: TGTGCCAGCAGCTCCAGGGCGGGTTCCGGGGAGCTGTTTTTT
clone_size: -; v_call: TRBV7-3; d_call: -; j_call: TRBJ2-1; cdr3_aa: CASSLDGGPSYNEQFF; cdr3_nt: TGTGCCAGCAGCTTAGACGGAGGTCCCTCCTACAATGAGCAGTTCTTC
clone_size: -; v_call: TRBV5-8; d_call: TRBD2; j_call: TRBJ2-1; cdr3_aa: CASSLLAGGYEQFF; cdr3_nt: TGTGCCAGCAGCTTGCTAGCGGGGGGCTATGAGCAGTTCTTC
clone_size: many; v_call: TRBV7-3; d_call: -; j_call: TRBJ2-2; cdr3_aa: CASSLRQRRSSNTGELFF; cdr3_nt: TGTGCCAGCAGCTTAAGACAGAGACGGTCTTCGAACACCGGGGAGCTGTTTTTT
clone_size: few; v_call: TRBV12-3/TRBV12-4; d_call: -; j_call: TRBJ1-4; cdr3_aa: CASSSDGGARKLFF; cdr3_nt: TGTGCCAGCAGTTCGGACGGCGGCGCCAGAAAACTGTTTTTT
clone_size: -; v_call: TRBV5-4; d_call: -; j_call: TRBJ2-1; cdr3_aa: CASSLELFRQAVDNEQFF; cdr3_nt: TGTGCCAGCAGCTTGGAACTTTTCAGACAGGCGGTAGACAATGAGCAGTTCTTC
clone_size: -; v_call: TRBV3-1; d_call: TRBD2; j_call: TRBJ2-1; cdr3_aa: CASSTGTRYNEQFF; cdr3_nt: TGTGCCAGCAGTACCGGGACTAGATACAATGAGCAGTTCTTC
clone_size: few; v_call: TRBV11-1; d_call: TRBD2; j_call: TRBJ2-1; cdr3_aa: CASSLGSRGLAGVNYNEQFF; cdr3_nt: TGTGCCAGCAGCTTAGGGTCACGGGGACTAGCGGGGGTGAACTACAATGAGCAGTTCTTC
clone_size: -; v_call: TRBV7-9; d_call: -; j_call: TRBJ1-1; cdr3_aa: CASSGTDGNTEAFF; cdr3_nt: TGTGCCAGCAGCGGGACTGACGGGAACACTGAAGCTTTCTTT
clone_size: many; v_call: TRBV12-3/TRBV12-4; d_call: -; j_call: TRBJ1-3; cdr3_aa: CASSSSPTGGGNTIYF; cdr3_nt: TGTGCCAGCAGTTCCAGCCCGACGGGGGGTGGAAACACCATATATTTT
clone_size: -; v_call: TRBV3-1; d_call: -; j_call: TRBJ2-1; cdr3_aa: CASSQVRSYEQFF; cdr3_nt: TGTGCCAGCAGCCAAGTACGTAGTTATGAGCAGTTCTTC
clone_size: many; v_call: TRBV4-3; d_call: -; j_call: TRBJ2-2; cdr3_aa: CASSQDFVQNGELFF; cdr3_nt: TGCGCCAGCAGCCAAGATTTCGTGCAAAACGGGGAGCTGTTTTTT
clone_size: many; v_call: TRBV20-1; d_call: -; j_call: TRBJ2-3; cdr3_aa: CRDSDPPDTQYF; cdr3_nt: TGCAGAGATTCGGATCCCCCGGATACGCAGTATTTT
clone_size: -; v_call: TRBV12-3/TRBV12-4; d_call: -; j_call: TRBJ2-5; cdr3_aa: CASSLAPGWLETQYF; cdr3_nt: TGTGCCAGCAGTTTAGCGCCCGGATGGTTGGAGACCCAGTACTTC
clone_size: few; v_call: TRBV5-1; d_call: TRBD2; j_call: TRBJ2-3; cdr3_aa: CASSLDELAPISTDTQYF; cdr3_nt: TGCGCCAGCAGCTTGGACGAACTAGCGCCAATTAGCACAGATACGCAGTATTTT
clone_size: many; v_call: TRBV7-2; d_call: TRBD2; j_call: TRBJ2-7; cdr3_aa: CASSLAAASGGAYEQYF; cdr3_nt: TGTGCCAGCAGCTTAGCGGCGGCTAGCGGGGGGGCTTATGAGCAGTACTTC
clone_size: -; v_call: TRBV5-1; d_call: TRBD2; j_call: TRBJ2-7; cdr3_aa: CASSEGGGGGQYF; cdr3_nt: TGCGCCAGCAGCGAAGGCGGGGGAGGAGGACAGTACTTC
clone_size: few; v_call: TRBV4-2; d_call: -; j_call: TRBJ2-1; cdr3_aa: CASSQRVGGNEQFF; cdr3_nt: TGTGCCAGCAGCCAAAGGGTTGGCGGGAATGAGCAGTTCTTC
clone_size: -; v_call: TRBV29-1; d_call: TRBD1; j_call: TRBJ2-7; cdr3_aa: CSVSATGAEEQYF; cdr3_nt: TGCAGCGTCTCAGCTACAGGGGCGGAGGAGCAGTACTTC
clone_size: few; v_call: TRBV6-1; d_call: -; j_call: TRBJ2-7; cdr3_aa: CAVRVYEQYF; cdr3_nt: TGTGCCGTCCGGGTCTACGAGCAGTACTTC
clone_size: many; v_call: TRBV5-1; d_call: TRBD2; j_call: TRBJ2-2; cdr3_aa: CASRRQGSPPDLAGKNTGELFF; cdr3_nt: TGCGCCAGCAGGAGGCAGGGCTCACCCCCGGACCTAGCGGGGAAGAACACCGGGGAGCTGTTTTTT
clone_size: few; v_call: TRBV7-3; d_call: TRBD2; j_call: TRBJ2-1; cdr3_aa: CASSYSGGANEQFF; cdr3_nt: TGTGCCAGCAGCTACAGCGGGGGGGCTAATGAGCAGTTCTTC
clone_size: many; v_call: TRBV12-3/TRBV12-4; d_call: TRBD2; j_call: TRBJ2-2; cdr3_aa: CASSLVLAGELFF; cdr3_nt: TGTGCCAGCAGTTTAGTACTAGCGGGGGAGCTGTTTTTT
clone_size: few; v_call: TRBV6-1; d_call: TRBD2; j_call: TRBJ2-5; cdr3_aa: CASKQGLAIETQYF; cdr3_nt: TGTGCCAGCAAACAGGGACTAGCTATCGAGACCCAGTACTTC
clone_size: -; v_call: TRBV3-1; d_call: TRBD1; j_call: TRBJ2-5; cdr3_aa: CASSQEGAPGQGEYQETQYF; cdr3_nt: TGTGCCAGCAGCCAAGAAGGGGCCCCGGGACAGGGCGAGTACCAAGAGACCCAGTACTTC
clone_size: many; v_call: TRBV12-3/TRBV12-4; d_call: TRBD1; j_call: TRBJ1-5; cdr3_aa: CASSSDRGSLNQPQHF; cdr3_nt: TGTGCCAGCAGTAGCGACAGGGGAAGCCTCAATCAGCCCCAGCATTTT
clone_size: few; v_call: TRBV5-1; d_call: TRBD2; j_call: TRBJ2-3; cdr3_aa: CASSFSGDPTDTQYF; cdr3_nt: TGCGCCAGCAGCTTTAGCGGGGACCCCACAGATACGCAGTATTTT
clone_size: many; v_call: TRBV20-1; d_call: -; j_call: TRBJ2-2; cdr3_aa: CSARGANTGELFF; cdr3_nt: TGCAGTGCTAGAGGAGCGAACACCGGGGAGCTGTTTTTT
clone_size: many; v_call: TRBV28; d_call: -; j_call: TRBJ1-1; cdr3_aa: CASRPAGTANTEAFF; cdr3_nt: TGTGCCAGCAGACCCGCCGGGACGGCGAACACTGAAGCTTTCTTT
clone_size: -; v_call: TRBV6-4; d_call: TRBD1; j_call: TRBJ1-1; cdr3_aa: CASRLTGQGAAFF; cdr3_nt: TGTGCCAGCCGACTGACCGGACAGGGGGCTGCTTTCTTT
clone_size: few; v_call: TRBV20-1; d_call: TRBD2; j_call: TRBJ2-1; cdr3_aa: CSASGGTSGGYNEQFF; cdr3_nt: TGCAGTGCTAGTGGAGGGACTAGCGGGGGTTACAATGAGCAGTTCTTC
clone_size: few; v_call: TRBV6-5; d_call: TRBD1; j_call: TRBJ1-2; cdr3_aa: CASSYVGQTYGYTF; cdr3_nt: TGTGCCAGCAGTTACGTGGGACAGACTTATGGCTACACCTTC
clone_size: -; v_call: TRBV3-1; d_call: -; j_call: TRBJ1-4; cdr3_aa: CASSPTGVFGEKLSF; cdr3_nt: TGTGCCAGCAGCCCCACGGGGGTCTTCGGTGAAAAACTGTCTTTT
clone_size: -; v_call: TRBV5-6; d_call: TRBD1; j_call: TRBJ2-3; cdr3_aa: CASSSNRGYSTDTQYF; cdr3_nt: TGTGCCAGCAGCTCGAACAGGGGGTATAGCACAGATACGCAGTATTTT
clone_size: once; v_call: TRBV4-1; d_call: TRBD2; j_call: TRBJ2-5; cdr3_aa: CASSNSGGAGETQYF; cdr3_nt: TGCGCCAGCAGCAATAGCGGGGGGGCCGGAGAGACCCAGTACTTC
clone_size: -; v_call: TRBV9; d_call: -; j_call: TRBJ2-1; cdr3_aa: CASSASGGWNEQFF; cdr3_nt: TGTGCCAGCAGCGCCAGTGGGGGCTGGAATGAGCAGTTCTTC
clone_size: -; v_call: TRBV21-1; d_call: -; j_call: TRBJ1-2; cdr3_aa: CASSLTGAHYGYTF; cdr3_nt: TGTGCCAGCAGCCTAACAGGGGCCCATTATGGCTACACCTTC